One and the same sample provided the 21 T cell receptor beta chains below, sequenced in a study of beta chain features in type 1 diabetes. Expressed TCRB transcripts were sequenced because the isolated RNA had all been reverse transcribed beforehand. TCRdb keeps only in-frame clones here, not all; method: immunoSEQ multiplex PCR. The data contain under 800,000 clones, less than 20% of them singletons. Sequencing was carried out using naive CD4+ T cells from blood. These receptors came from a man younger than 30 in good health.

For the CDR3, the DNA is TGTGCCAGCAGCCTAAGGCAAAGGGAGCAGTACTTC. Its protein is CASSLRQREQYF. V and J are TRBV7-2 and TRBJ2-7; D is unresolved. The CDR3 runs 12 residues. The V gene's germline CDR1 is SGHTA and CDR2 FQGNSA. Trimming removed 5 bases from V and 7 bases from J, with 12 bases in between.

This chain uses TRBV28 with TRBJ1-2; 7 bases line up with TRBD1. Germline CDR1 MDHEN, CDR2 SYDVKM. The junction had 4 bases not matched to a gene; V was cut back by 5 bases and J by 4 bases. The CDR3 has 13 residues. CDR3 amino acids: CASSLGTVYGYTF. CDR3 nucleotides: TGTGCCAGCAGTCTAGGGACAGTCTATGGCTACACCTTC.

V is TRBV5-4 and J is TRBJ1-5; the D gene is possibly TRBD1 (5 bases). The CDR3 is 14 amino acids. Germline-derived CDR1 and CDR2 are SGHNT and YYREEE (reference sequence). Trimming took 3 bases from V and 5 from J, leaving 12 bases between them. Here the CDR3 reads CASSSGRGDQPQHF. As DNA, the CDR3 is TGTGCCAGCAGCTCGGGAAGAGGGGATCAGCCCCAGCATTTT.

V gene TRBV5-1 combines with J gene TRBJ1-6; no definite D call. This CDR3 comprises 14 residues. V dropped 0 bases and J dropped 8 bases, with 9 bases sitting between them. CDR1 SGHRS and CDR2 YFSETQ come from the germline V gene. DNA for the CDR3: TGCGCCAGCAGCTTGGTAGGGCGGGATTCACCCCTCCACTTT. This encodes CASSLVGRDSPLHF.

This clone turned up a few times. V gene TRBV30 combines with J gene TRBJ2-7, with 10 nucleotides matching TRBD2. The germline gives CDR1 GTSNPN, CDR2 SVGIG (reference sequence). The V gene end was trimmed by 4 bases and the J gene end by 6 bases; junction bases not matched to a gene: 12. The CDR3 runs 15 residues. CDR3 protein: CAWTELAGNKGEQYF. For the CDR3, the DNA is TGTGCCTGGACCGAACTAGCGGGGAACAAGGGCGAGCAGTACTTC.

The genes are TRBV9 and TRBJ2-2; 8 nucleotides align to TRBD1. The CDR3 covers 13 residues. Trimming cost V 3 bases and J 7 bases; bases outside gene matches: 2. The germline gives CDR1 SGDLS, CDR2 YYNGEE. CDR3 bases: TGTGCCAGCAGCGCAGGGGGCCACGGGGAGCTGTTTTTT. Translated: CASSAGGHGELFF.

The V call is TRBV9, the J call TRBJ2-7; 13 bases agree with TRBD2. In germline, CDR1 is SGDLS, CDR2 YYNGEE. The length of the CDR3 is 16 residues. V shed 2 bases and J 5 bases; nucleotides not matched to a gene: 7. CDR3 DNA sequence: TGTGCCAGCAGCGTCAGGACTAGCGGGGGCCGGGACGAGCAGTACTTC. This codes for CASSVRTSGGRDEQYF.

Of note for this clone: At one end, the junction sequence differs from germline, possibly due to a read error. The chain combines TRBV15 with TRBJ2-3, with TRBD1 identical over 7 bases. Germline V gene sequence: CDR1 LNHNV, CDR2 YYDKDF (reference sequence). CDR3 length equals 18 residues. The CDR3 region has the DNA TGTGCCAGCAGCAGAAGGACAGGATGGGGAGTGGGCACAGATACGCAGTATTTT. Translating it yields CASSRRTGWGVGTDTQYF.

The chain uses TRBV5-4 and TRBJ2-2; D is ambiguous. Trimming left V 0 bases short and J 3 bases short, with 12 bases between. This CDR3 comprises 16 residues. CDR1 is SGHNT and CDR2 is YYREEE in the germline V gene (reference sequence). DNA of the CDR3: TGTGCCAGCAGCTTGGGAGCACCCCGTGACACCGGGGAGCTGTTTTTT. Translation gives CASSLGAPRDTGELFF.

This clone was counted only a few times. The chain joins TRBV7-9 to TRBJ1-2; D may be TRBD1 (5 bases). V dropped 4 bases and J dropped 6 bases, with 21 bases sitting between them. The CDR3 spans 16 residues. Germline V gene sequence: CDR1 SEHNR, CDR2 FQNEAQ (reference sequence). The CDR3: CASSSRVTAPEDGYTF. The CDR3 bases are TGTGCCAGCAGCTCCCGGGTGACAGCACCGGAGGATGGCTACACCTTC.

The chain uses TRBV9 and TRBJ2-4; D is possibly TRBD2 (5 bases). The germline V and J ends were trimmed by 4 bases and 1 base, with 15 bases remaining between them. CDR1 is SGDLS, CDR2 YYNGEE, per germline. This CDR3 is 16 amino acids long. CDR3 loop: CASSPGLGTAKNIQYF. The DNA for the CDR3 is TGTGCCAGCAGCCCCGGACTCGGTACCGCCAAAAACATTCAGTACTTC.

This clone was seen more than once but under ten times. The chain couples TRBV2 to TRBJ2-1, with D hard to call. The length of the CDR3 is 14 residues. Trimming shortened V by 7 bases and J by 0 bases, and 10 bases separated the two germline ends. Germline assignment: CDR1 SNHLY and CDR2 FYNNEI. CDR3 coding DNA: TGTGCCAGCAAGCTTATAAGCTCCTACAATGAGCAGTTCTTC. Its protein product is CASKLISSYNEQFF.

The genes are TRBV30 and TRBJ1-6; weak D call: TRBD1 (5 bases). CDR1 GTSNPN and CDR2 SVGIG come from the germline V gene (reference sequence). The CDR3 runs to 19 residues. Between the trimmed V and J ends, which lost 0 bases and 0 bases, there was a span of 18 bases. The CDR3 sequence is CAWSVMRTQGSSYNSPLHF. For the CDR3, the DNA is TGTGCCTGGAGTGTAATGAGGACGCAGGGTAGCTCCTATAATTCACCCCTCCACTTT.

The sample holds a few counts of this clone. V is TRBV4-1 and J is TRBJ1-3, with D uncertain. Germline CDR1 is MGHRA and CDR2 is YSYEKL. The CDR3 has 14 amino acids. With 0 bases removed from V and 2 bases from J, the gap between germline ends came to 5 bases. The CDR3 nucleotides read TGCGCCAGCAGCCAAGAAGGGCCTGGAAACACCATATATTTT. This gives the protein CASSQEGPGNTIYF.

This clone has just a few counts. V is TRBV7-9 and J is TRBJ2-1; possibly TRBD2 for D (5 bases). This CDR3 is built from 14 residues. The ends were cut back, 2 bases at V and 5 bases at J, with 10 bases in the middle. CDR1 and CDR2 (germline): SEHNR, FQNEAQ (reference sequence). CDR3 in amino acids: CASSLFAGDNEQFF. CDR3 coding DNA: TGTGCCAGCAGCTTATTTGCCGGGGACAATGAGCAGTTCTTC. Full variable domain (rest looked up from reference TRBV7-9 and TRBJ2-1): DTGVSQNPRHKITKRGQNVTFRCDPISEHNRLYWYRQTLGQGPEFLTYFQNEAQLEKSRLLSDRFSAERPKGSFSTLEIQRTEQGDSAMYLCASSLFAGDNEQFFGPGTRLTVL.

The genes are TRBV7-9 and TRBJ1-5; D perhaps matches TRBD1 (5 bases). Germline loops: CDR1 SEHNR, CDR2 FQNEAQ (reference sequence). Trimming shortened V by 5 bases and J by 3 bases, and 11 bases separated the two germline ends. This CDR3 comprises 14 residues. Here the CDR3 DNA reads TGTGCCAGCAGCGTTACAGGCCCCAATCAGCCCCAGCATTTT. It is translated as CASSVTGPNQPQHF.

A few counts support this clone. CDR3 bases: TGTGCCAGCAGCCAAGGTTCTCCTCAAGAGACCCAGTACTTC. Translated: CASSQGSPQETQYF. The chain joins TRBV4-2 to TRBJ2-5; unclear D gene. The V and J ends lost 1 base and 2 bases respectively, with 8 bases between them. The length of the CDR3 is 14 residues. Per the germline V gene, CDR1 is LGHNA and CDR2 is YNFKEQ.

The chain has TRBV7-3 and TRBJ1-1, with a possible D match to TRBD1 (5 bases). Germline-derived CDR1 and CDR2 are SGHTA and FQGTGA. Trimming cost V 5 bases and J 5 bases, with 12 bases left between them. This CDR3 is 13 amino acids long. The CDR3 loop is CASSQTEGTEAFF. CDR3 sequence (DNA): TGTGCCAGCAGCCAAACCGAGGGGACTGAAGCTTTCTTT. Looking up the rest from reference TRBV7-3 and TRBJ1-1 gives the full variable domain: GAGVSQTPSNKVTEKGKYVELRCDPISGHTALYWYRQSLGQGPEFLIYFQGTGAADDSGLPNDRFFAVRPEGSVSTLKIQRTERGDSAVYLCASSQTEGTEAFFGQGTRLTVV.

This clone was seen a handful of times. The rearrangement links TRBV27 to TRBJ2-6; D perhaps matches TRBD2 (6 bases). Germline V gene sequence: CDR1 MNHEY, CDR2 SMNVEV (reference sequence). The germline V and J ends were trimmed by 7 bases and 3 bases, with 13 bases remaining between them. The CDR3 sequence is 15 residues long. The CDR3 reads CASTVGGLGANVLTF. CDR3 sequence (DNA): TGTGCCAGCACCGTCGGAGGGCTTGGGGCCAACGTCCTGACTTTC. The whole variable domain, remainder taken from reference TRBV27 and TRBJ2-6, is EAQVTQNPRYLITVTGKKLTVTCSQNMNHEYMSWYRQDPGLGLRQIYYSMNVEVTDKGDVPEGYKVSRKEKRNFPLILESPSPNQTSLYFCASTVGGLGANVLTFGAGSRLTVL.

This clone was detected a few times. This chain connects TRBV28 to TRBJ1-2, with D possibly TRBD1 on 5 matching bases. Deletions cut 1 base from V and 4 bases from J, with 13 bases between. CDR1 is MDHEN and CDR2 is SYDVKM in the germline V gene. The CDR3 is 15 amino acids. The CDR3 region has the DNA TGTGCCAGCAGTTTATCGACGGTTGGGGCCTATGGCTACACCTTC. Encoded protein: CASSLSTVGAYGYTF.

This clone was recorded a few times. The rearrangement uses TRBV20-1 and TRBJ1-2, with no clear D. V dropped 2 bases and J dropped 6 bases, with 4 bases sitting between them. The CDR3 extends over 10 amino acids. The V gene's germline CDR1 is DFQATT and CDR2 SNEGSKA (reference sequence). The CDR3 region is CSARWNGYTF. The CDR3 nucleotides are TGCAGTGCTAGATGGAATGGCTACACCTTC.